The 29 T cell receptor beta chains below were found in one sample sequenced in a study of T cell responses to AZD1222 COVID-19 vaccine. Method: immunoSEQ multiplex PCR; TCRdb's copy keeps in-frame clones and lacks some. The sample includes about 130,000 clones, about 94% of them seen just once. The sequences come from peripheral blood, collected on day 0 of AZD1222 vaccination. All receptors come from an adult in good health.

The genes are TRBV19 and TRBJ2-3, with 13 bases fitting TRBD2. Trimming cost V 5 bases and J 7 bases; bases outside gene matches: 6. CDR1 is LNHDA and CDR2 is SQIVND in the germline V gene (reference sequence). The CDR3 runs 15 residues. The DNA for the CDR3 is TGTGCCAGTAGTCCTGGGACTAGCGGGAAGAATACGCAGTATTTT. It is translated as CASSPGTSGKNTQYF. Supplemented by reference TRBV19 and TRBJ2-3, the full variable domain reads DGGITQSPKYLFRKEGQNVTLSCEQNLNHDAMYWYRQDPGQGLRLIYYSQIVNDFQKGDIAEGYSVSREKKESFPLTVTSAQKNPTAFYLCASSPGTSGKNTQYFGPGTRLTVL.

This clone was found once. The junction does not match germline at one end; this may be a read error. The gene calls are TRBV6-5 and TRBJ1-2; D unresolved. The CDR3 is 14 residues long. Germline V gene sequence: CDR1 MNHEY, CDR2 SVGAGI. The CDR3 DNA reads TGTGCCAACAGTTACTGGGCAGTAACAAGAGGCTACACCTTC. It codes for CANSYWAVTRGYTF.

This chain links TRBV6-5 with TRBJ2-3; possibly TRBD1 for D (7 bases). The CDR3 totals 16 residues. V shed 4 bases and J shed 1 base, with 15 bases lying between them. The germline gives CDR1 MNHEY, CDR2 SVGAGI. The CDR3 protein is CASSFTGEVRTDTQYF. The CDR3 DNA is TGTGCCAGCAGTTTTACAGGGGAGGTACGCACAGATACGCAGTATTTT.

V gene TRBV19 combines with J gene TRBJ2-7; no reliable D call. The CDR3 contains 13 residues. CDR1 LNHDA and CDR2 SQIVND come from the germline V gene (reference sequence). Between the trimmed V and J ends, which lost 3 bases and 0 bases, there was a span of 6 bases. The DNA of the CDR3 is TGTGCCAGTAGTATGACGGACTCCTACGAGCAGTACTTC. Translating gives CASSMTDSYEQYF.

V and J are TRBV28 and TRBJ2-7; D call uncertain. With 7 bases removed from V and 7 bases from J, the gap between germline ends came to 17 bases. This CDR3 has 13 residues. The germline gives CDR1 MDHEN, CDR2 SYDVKM. CDR3 sequence reads: CASNAGLNREQYF. The CDR3 DNA follows: TGTGCCAGCAACGCCGGCCTGAACCGGGAGCAGTACTTC.

The chain has TRBV9 and TRBJ2-3; 13 bases map to TRBD2. This CDR3 has 14 residues. The trim removed 7 bases at V and 2 bases at J, leaving 1 base unmatched. Germline V gives CDR1 SGDLS, CDR2 YYNGEE. CDR3 nucleotides: TGTGCCAGCGGGACTAGCGGGACCACAGATACGCAGTATTTT. It translates to CASGTSGTTDTQYF. The full variable domain, completed using reference TRBV9 and TRBJ2-3, is DSGVTQTPKHLITATGQRVTLRCSPRSGDLSVYWYQQSLDQGLQFLIQYYNGEERAKGNILERFSAQQFPDLHSELNLSSLELGDSALYFCASGTSGTTDTQYFGPGTRLTVL.

The chain combines TRBV19 with TRBJ2-1; 12 nucleotides agree with TRBD2. Trimming cost V 7 bases and J 7 bases; bases outside gene matches: 11. Germline V gene data show CDR1 as LNHDA and CDR2 as SQIVND (reference sequence). CDR3 length: 16 amino acids. This CDR3 is CASTYGLGTSGNEQFF. The DNA for the CDR3 is TGTGCCAGTACGTATGGTTTGGGGACTAGCGGGAATGAGCAGTTCTTC. Based on the CDR3 plus reference TRBV19 and TRBJ2-1, the full variable domain is DGGITQSPKYLFRKEGQNVTLSCEQNLNHDAMYWYRQDPGQGLRLIYYSQIVNDFQKGDIAEGYSVSREKKESFPLTVTSAQKNPTAFYLCASTYGLGTSGNEQFFGPGTRLTVL.

The chain employs TRBV9 and TRBJ2-6, with TRBD2 matching 8 bases. Looked up from germline, CDR1 is SGDLS and CDR2 is YYNGEE. The CDR3 is 18 amino acids. With V trimmed by 3 bases and J by 3 bases, 11 bases remained unmatched. CDR3 sequence (DNA): TGTGCCAGCAGCGCTTGGGCCCGGGGGGGCGGTGGGGCCAACGTCCTGACTTTC. Its translation is CASSAWARGGGGANVLTF.

The CDR3 nucleotides read TGTGCCAGTACCGTGGGGGGCACCAGTCAGCCCCAGCATTTT. It codes for CASTVGGTSQPQHF. This rearrangement joins TRBV19 to TRBJ1-5; D may be TRBD1 (6 bases). The CDR3 has 14 residues. V lost 7 bases and J 6 bases, leaving 16 bases between the germline ends. Germline V lookup: CDR1 LNHDA, CDR2 SQIVND (reference sequence). The full variable domain, with the rest looked up from reference TRBV19 and TRBJ1-5, is DGGITQSPKYLFRKEGQNVTLSCEQNLNHDAMYWYRQDPGQGLRLIYYSQIVNDFQKGDIAEGYSVSREKKESFPLTVTSAQKNPTAFYLCASTVGGTSQPQHFGDGTRLSIL.

The DNA for the CDR3 is TGTGCCAGCAGAGACAGAGAGGGATGGGATTCACCCCTCCACTTT. Translated: CASRDREGWDSPLHF. This chain connects TRBV6-5 to TRBJ1-6; possible D gene TRBD1, 5 bases. Germline V gene lookup returns CDR1 MNHEY and CDR2 SVGAGI. Between the trimmed V and J ends, which lost 6 bases and 8 bases, there was a span of 17 bases. The CDR3 is made up of 15 amino acids.

CDR3 sequence (DNA): TGTGCCAGCAGCCTGATCGGACAGGGTTGGCTTCAGCCCCAGCATTTT. It is translated as CASSLIGQGWLQPQHF. This chain joins TRBV5-8 and TRBJ1-5; 8 nucleotides align to TRBD1. Germline CDR1 SGHTS, CDR2 YDEGEE. The CDR3 covers 16 residues. After removal of 4 bases from V and 6 bases from J, the junction contained 12 bases not matched to a gene.

This clone is a singleton in its sample. The CDR3 DNA reads TGTGCCAGTAGTATAGAGGCGACATGGTCTAATCAGCCCCAGCATTTT. This codes for CASSIEATWSNQPQHF. The J gene is TRBJ1-5, the V gene TRBV19; D not certain. The CDR3 is 16 residues long. V was shortened by 0 bases and J by 4 bases, with 13 bases between the two germline ends. The V gene's germline CDR1 is LNHDA and CDR2 SQIVND (reference sequence).

This chain connects TRBV19 to TRBJ1-5; 10 bases map to TRBD1. The CDR3 spans 15 residues. The V gene end was trimmed by 6 bases and the J gene end by 5 bases; junction bases not matched to a gene: 7. Looked up from germline, CDR1 is LNHDA and CDR2 is SQIVND (reference sequence). CDR3 region: CASSSGTGVDQPQHF. CDR3 coding DNA: TGTGCCAGTAGCTCCGGGACAGGGGTCGATCAGCCCCAGCATTTT. The full variable domain, rest sourced from reference TRBV19 and TRBJ1-5, is DGGITQSPKYLFRKEGQNVTLSCEQNLNHDAMYWYRQDPGQGLRLIYYSQIVNDFQKGDIAEGYSVSREKKESFPLTVTSAQKNPTAFYLCASSSGTGVDQPQHFGDGTRLSIL.

This sequence joins TRBV5-4 and TRBJ1-5; D is unclear. This CDR3 has 15 amino acids. V shed 4 bases and J shed 4 bases, with 15 bases lying between them. Germline V gene data show CDR1 as SGHNT and CDR2 as YYREEE (reference sequence). CDR3 sequence (DNA): TGTGCCAGCAGCCTGGACGGTGGAGGGAATCAGCCCCAGCATTTT. It codes for CASSLDGGGNQPQHF.

The rearrangement links TRBV6-4 to TRBJ2-1, with TRBD1 matching over 10 bases. CDR3 size: 15 residues. Germline CDR1 reads MRHNA; CDR2 reads SNTAGT. Trimming cost V 4 bases and J 10 bases; bases outside gene matches: 10. In DNA form, the CDR3 reads TGTGCCAGCAGTGGGCCGGGACAGGGGAGGAACGAGCAGTTCTTC. Amino acid sequence: CASSGPGQGRNEQFF.

This rearrangement joins TRBV5-4 to TRBJ2-1; TRBD2 agrees at 7 bases. V was pared by 4 bases and J by 8 bases, with 12 bases of the junction left unmatched. Germline V gene data show CDR1 as SGHNT and CDR2 as YYREEE (reference sequence). The CDR3 sequence is 15 residues long. CDR3 amino acids: CASSQNGLGGYEQFF. The CDR3 region has the DNA TGTGCCAGCAGCCAGAACGGACTAGGAGGTTATGAGCAGTTCTTC.

The chain links TRBV19 to TRBJ2-7, with D perhaps assigned TRBD1 or TRBD2 (5 bases each). CDR1 LNHDA and CDR2 SQIVND come from the germline V gene (reference sequence). Trimming cost V 8 bases and J 2 bases, with 13 bases left between them. The CDR3 is made up of 13 amino acids. The CDR3 nucleotides read TGTGCCAGTTCCCGGGACGGTGCCTACGAGCAGTACTTC. Translated, it gives CASSRDGAYEQYF.

The chain combines TRBV6-6 with TRBJ2-7, with TRBD2 matching over 10 bases. CDR3 length: 17 amino acids. From germline, CDR1 is MNHNY and CDR2 SVGAGI (reference sequence). V dropped 5 bases and J dropped 2; count of bases not matched to a gene: 12. CDR3 bases: TGTGCCAGCAGTCCCCTGGCTAGCGGGAGAAATCCCTACGAGCAGTACTTC. The encoded protein is CASSPLASGRNPYEQYF.

The chain couples TRBV6-5 to TRBJ1-6; no firm D call. From germline, CDR1 is MNHEY and CDR2 SVGAGI. Trimming removed 8 bases at V and 7 bases at J, with 18 bases between. This CDR3 spans 15 amino acids. This CDR3 is CASASAPGPNSPLHF. CDR3 bases: TGTGCCAGCGCTTCGGCCCCTGGGCCAAATTCACCCCTCCACTTT.

In this sample, this clone turned up once. The rearrangement uses TRBV2 and TRBJ1-2, with D uncertain. Germline V gene data show CDR1 as SNHLY and CDR2 as FYNNEI. The V end was cut by 6 bases, the J end by 6 bases, with 8 bases between. The CDR3 consists of 11 residues. The CDR3 sequence: CASSRRDGYTF. The CDR3 DNA reads as TGTGCCAGCAGCCGGCGAGATGGCTACACCTTC.

The chain couples TRBV4-1 to TRBJ1-4, with D possibly being TRBD1 (5 bases). In germline, CDR1 is MGHRA, CDR2 YSYEKL. V was clipped by 1 base and J by 4 bases, with 13 bases between them. This CDR3 has 16 amino acids. The CDR3 DNA is TGCGCCAGCAGCCAAGCCCAGGGTATTGGTAATGAAAAACTGTTTTTT. Residues: CASSQAQGIGNEKLFF.

V usage is TRBV19 and J usage is TRBJ2-4; D unclear. From germline, CDR1 is LNHDA and CDR2 SQIVND (reference sequence). The ends were cut back, 9 bases at V and 4 bases at J, with 13 bases in the middle. The CDR3 has 13 amino acids. CDR3 nucleotides: TGTGCCAGCTCCTCTGGGGTTAAAAACATTCAGTACTTC. It encodes CASSSGVKNIQYF.

The chain uses TRBV19 and TRBJ1-3; D gene uncertain. Germline-derived CDR1 and CDR2 are LNHDA and SQIVND (reference sequence). The CDR3 sequence is 11 residues long. V was pared by 10 bases and J by 4 bases, with 8 bases between. The CDR3 loop is CATRSGNTIYF. DNA of the CDR3: TGTGCCACCCGGTCCGGAAACACCATATATTTT.

The V call is TRBV6-8, the J call TRBJ1-5, with D perhaps matching TRBD1 (6 bases). CDR3 length: 17 amino acids. Germline V gene lookup returns CDR1 MNHGY and CDR2 SAAAGT. V lost 6 bases to trimming and J lost 2 bases, with 20 bases between them. The CDR3 DNA reads as TGTGCCAGCAGCAAACCCAGGGGCCAATCGGGCAATCAGCCCCAGCATTTT. This sequence encodes CASSKPRGQSGNQPQHF.

The chain uses TRBV5-1 and TRBJ2-7; D could derive from TRBD1 or TRBD2 (5 bases each). From germline, CDR1 is SGHRS and CDR2 YFSETQ. V was pared by 0 bases and J by 3 bases, with 13 bases between. The CDR3 loop spans 15 amino acids. The CDR3 region has the DNA TGCGCCAGCAGCTTGGCTGGGGGAGATATCTACGAGCAGTACTTC. The encoded protein is CASSLAGGDIYEQYF.

This clone occurred a few times. The chain links TRBV19 to TRBJ1-6; possible D gene TRBD1, 6 bases. Trimming stripped 2 bases from V and 2 bases from J, with 13 bases between. Germline V lookup: CDR1 LNHDA, CDR2 SQIVND (reference sequence). This CDR3 is built from 17 residues. The CDR3 DNA sequence: TGTGCCAGTAGTATACAACAGGGCGAGACCTATAATTCACCCCTCCACTTT. Protein: CASSIQQGETYNSPLHF.

This clone was observed a handful of times. The chain employs TRBV25-1 and TRBJ2-2, with D possibly matching TRBD1 (6 bases). Trimming removed 6 bases at V and 7 bases at J, with 12 bases between. Germline V gives CDR1 MGHDK, CDR2 SYGVNS. The CDR3 contains 13 residues. The CDR3, as DNA: TGTGCCAGCAGCGTCCAGGGGTTCGGGGAGCTGTTTTTT. It translates to CASSVQGFGELFF.

The CDR3 protein is CATCRGQNTEAFF. The CDR3 DNA is TGTGCCACCTGTAGGGGCCAGAACACTGAAGCTTTCTTT. The V call is TRBV15, the J call TRBJ1-1, with D possibly TRBD1 on 5 matching bases. This CDR3 contains 13 residues. Germline V gene data show CDR1 as LNHNV and CDR2 as YYDKDF (reference sequence). Deletions cut 8 bases from V and 1 base from J, with 11 bases between.

The chain recombines TRBV19 with TRBJ2-1; TRBD2 matches 7 bases. This CDR3 comprises 12 residues. Germline loops: CDR1 LNHDA, CDR2 SQIVND (reference sequence). Trimming removed 4 bases from V and 15 bases from J; junction bases left unmatched: 9. CDR3 sequence: CASSTRLAPRFF. The CDR3 DNA is TGTGCCAGTAGTACCCGACTAGCCCCCCGGTTCTTC. The full variable domain, completed using reference TRBV19 and TRBJ2-1, is DGGITQSPKYLFRKEGQNVTLSCEQNLNHDAMYWYRQDPGQGLRLIYYSQIVNDFQKGDIAEGYSVSREKKESFPLTVTSAQKNPTAFYLCASSTRLAPRFFGPGTRLTVL.